These 25 T cell receptor beta chains originate from one sample sequenced in a study of OX40 agonist ivuxolimab in advanced cancers. Some clones are missing from TCRdb's copy, which holds only in-frame ones; the method was immunoSEQ multiplex PCR. Of tens of thousands of clones in the sample, approximately 86% were seen once. The starting material was CD4+ or CD8+ T cells sorted from blood, obtained in a trial of the OX40 agonist ivuxolimab. The receptor source for this set is an adult with an advanced solid tumor such as melanoma, head and neck, liver or kidney cancer.

The table lists this clone with a few counts. The J gene is TRBJ2-6, the V gene TRBV19, with D perhaps matching TRBD1 (6 bases). The CDR3 covers 15 residues. Per germline, CDR1 LNHDA and CDR2 SQIVND (reference sequence). The V end was cut by 3 bases, the J end by 5 bases, with 11 bases between. The CDR3 here is CASSIGQIRANVLTF. The CDR3 DNA reads TGTGCCAGTAGTATTGGACAGATTCGGGCCAACGTCCTGACTTTC.

This clone was seen only a few times. The junction differs from germline at one of its ends, possibly a read error. The chain combines TRBV7-7 with TRBJ2-5, with 7 bases lining up with TRBD1. Germline loops: CDR1 SSHAT, CDR2 FNYEAQ (reference sequence). The CDR3 consists of 15 residues. The DNA for the CDR3 is TGTGCTAGCAGCTTAGGGGACAGAAACCAAGAGACCCAGTACTTC. As protein: CASSLGDRNQETQYF. The full variable domain, rest sourced from reference TRBV7-7 and TRBJ2-5, is GAGVSQSPRYKVTKRGQDVTLRCDPISSHATLYWYQQALGQGPEFLTYFNYEAQPDKSGLPSDRFSAERPEGSISTLTIQRTEQRDSAMYRCASSLGDRNQETQYFGPGTRLLVL.

V is TRBV7-9 and J is TRBJ2-5, with a weak D call TRBD1 (5 bases). Germline loops: CDR1 SEHNR, CDR2 FQNEAQ (reference sequence). This CDR3 is built from 13 residues. The V and J ends lost 5 bases and 5 bases respectively, with 12 bases between them. CDR3 DNA sequence: TGTGCCAGCAGCACCAGGGCTGGGGAGACCCAGTACTTC. As protein: CASSTRAGETQYF. Variable domain in full (rest from reference TRBV7-9 and TRBJ2-5): DTGVSQNPRHKITKRGQNVTFRCDPISEHNRLYWYRQTLGQGPEFLTYFQNEAQLEKSRLLSDRFSAERPKGSFSTLEIQRTEQGDSAMYLCASSTRAGETQYFGPGTRLLVL.

This chain links TRBV6-1 with TRBJ2-7, with 8 bases matching TRBD2. Looked up from germline, CDR1 is MNHNS and CDR2 is SASEGT. This CDR3 has 15 residues. J gave up 5 bases and V 2 bases, and 8 bases lay outside the gene matches. The CDR3 reads CASSERGGLAHEQYF. As DNA, the CDR3 is TGTGCCAGCAGTGAAAGGGGTGGACTAGCCCACGAGCAGTACTTC.

The sample holds a few counts of this clone. The rearrangement links TRBV2 to TRBJ1-1; no firm D call. The CDR3 contains 12 residues. V shed 6 bases and J shed 1 base, with 6 bases lying between them. Germline V gene data show CDR1 as SNHLY and CDR2 as FYNNEI. CDR3 sequence: CASRTTNTEAFF. In DNA, the CDR3 is TGTGCCAGCAGGACTACGAACACTGAAGCTTTCTTT.

This chain connects TRBV6-6 to TRBJ1-5; D is undetermined. Trimming pared 6 bases from V and 6 bases from J, leaving 9 bases between. The CDR3 has 12 amino acids. Germline loops: CDR1 MNHNY, CDR2 SVGAGI (reference sequence). As DNA, the CDR3 is TGTGCCAGCAGCCAATGGGTTCAGCCCCAGCATTTT. Protein: CASSQWVQPQHF.

This clone was detected a few times. V usage is TRBV6-6 and J usage is TRBJ1-1, with D unresolved. Trimming shortened V by 2 bases and J by 1 base, and 8 bases separated the two germline ends. The CDR3 is made up of 14 amino acids. Germline CDR1 is MNHNY and CDR2 is SVGAGI (reference sequence). CDR3 nucleotides: TGTGCCAGCAGTTACGAAGTGGGGAACACTGAAGCTTTCTTT. Encoded protein: CASSYEVGNTEAFF.

The chain joins TRBV11-2 to TRBJ1-5; perhaps TRBD1 as D (6 bases). The V gene lost 5 bases and the J gene lost 5 bases, with 10 bases spanning the gap. Germline V CDR1 and CDR2: SGHAT, FQNNGV. This CDR3 is 13 amino acids long. CDR3 in amino acids: CASSLEGDQPQHF. The DNA for the CDR3 is TGTGCCAGCAGCCTGGAGGGGGATCAGCCCCAGCATTTT.

J is TRBJ2-1 and V is TRBV5-1; the D gene is possibly TRBD2 (6 bases). This CDR3 has 16 residues. Trimming took off 0 bases at V and 0 bases at J, with 10 bases between the two ends. Germline V gene sequence: CDR1 SGHRS, CDR2 YFSETQ. This CDR3 is CASSLDGSGSYNEQFF. CDR3 bases: TGCGCCAGCAGCTTGGATGGTAGCGGCTCCTACAATGAGCAGTTCTTC.

This chain joins TRBV11-2 and TRBJ2-7, with unresolved D. Germline lookup yields CDR1 SGHAT and CDR2 FQNNGV. V dropped 4 bases and J dropped 7 bases, with 8 bases sitting between them. The CDR3 is made up of 11 amino acids. This CDR3 is CASSSLGEQYF. In DNA, the CDR3 is TGTGCCAGCAGCTCGTTAGGGGAGCAGTACTTC.

This CDR3 is CASSYSARGYEQYF. CDR3 nucleotide sequence: TGTGCCAGCAGTTACTCAGCGCGGGGCTACGAGCAGTACTTC. This chain joins TRBV6-6 and TRBJ2-7, with D maybe TRBD2 (6 bases). V was shortened by 0 bases and J by 3 bases, with 9 bases between the two germline ends. Germline V gene data show CDR1 as MNHNY and CDR2 as SVGAGI (reference sequence). The CDR3 consists of 14 residues.

The chain uses TRBV19 and TRBJ1-6; no reliable D call. V gave up 6 bases and J gave up 5 bases, with 11 bases separating them. In germline, CDR1 is LNHDA, CDR2 SQIVND (reference sequence). CDR3 length: 14 residues. CDR3 coding DNA: TGTGCCAGTAGAGCGGAACAGAATAATTCACCCCTCCACTTT. Translation gives CASRAEQNNSPLHF.

The genes are TRBV20-1 and TRBJ2-1, with TRBD2 identical over 7 bases. The junction had 4 bases not matched to a gene; V was cut back by 4 bases and J by 10 bases. Germline values: CDR1 DFQATT, CDR2 SNEGSKA (reference sequence). The CDR3 consists of 11 residues. The CDR3: CSAMGGKEQFF. CDR3 coding DNA: TGCAGTGCTATGGGGGGGAAAGAGCAGTTCTTC.

The chain combines TRBV2 with TRBJ2-5; 7 nucleotides agree with TRBD2. V lost 6 bases to trimming and J lost 5 bases; unmatched junction nucleotides: 3. CDR3 size: 12 residues. The germline CDR1 and CDR2 sequences are SNHLY and FYNNEI. CDR3 DNA: TGTGCCAGCAGGACCGGGGGGGAGACCCAGTACTTC. Protein: CASRTGGETQYF.

J is TRBJ2-7 and V is TRBV29-1, with D unclear. Germline V gene lookup returns CDR1 SQVTM and CDR2 ANQGSEA. This CDR3 region has 11 residues. V was cut by 6 bases and J by 1 base, with 7 bases left in between. The CDR3 here is CSVADSYEQYF. CDR3 bases: TGCAGCGTCGCAGATTCCTACGAGCAGTACTTC.

The rearrangement links TRBV6-5 to TRBJ1-5; tentative D call: TRBD1 (5 bases). This CDR3 is built from 14 residues. Trimming pared 0 bases from V and 4 bases from J, leaving 7 bases between. Germline V gene lookup returns CDR1 MNHEY and CDR2 SVGAGI. The chain's CDR3 is CASSYSGANQPQHF. The CDR3 DNA reads as TGTGCCAGCAGTTACTCCGGGGCTAATCAGCCCCAGCATTTT.

In its sample, this clone was seen a few times. The rearrangement joins TRBV19 to TRBJ2-3, with 8 bases fitting TRBD2. With 3 bases clipped from V and 1 base from J, the junction kept 15 bases outside the gene matches. This CDR3 is 19 amino acids long. Germline CDR1 reads LNHDA; CDR2 reads SQIVND (reference sequence). The CDR3 region has the DNA TGTGCCAGTAGTATTACTAGCGGCCATACCTCCTGGGGCACAGATACGCAGTATTTT. This translates into CASSITSGHTSWGTDTQYF.

The chain couples TRBV4-2 to TRBJ2-1; the D call may be TRBD1 or TRBD2 (6 bases each). V was clipped by 0 bases and J by 6 bases, with 9 bases between them. CDR3 length: 14 amino acids. Germline CDR1 reads LGHNA; CDR2 reads YNFKEQ. The CDR3 sequence is CASSQDRGANEQFF. CDR3 DNA: TGTGCCAGCAGCCAAGATAGGGGGGCCAATGAGCAGTTCTTC.

The rearrangement uses TRBV11-2 and TRBJ1-1; D gene uncertain. The CDR3 contains 15 residues. CDR1 and CDR2 (germline): SGHAT, FQNNGV. Trimming removed 1 base from V and 0 bases from J, with 9 bases in between. The CDR3 sequence: CASSLGLTMNTEAFF. The DNA for the CDR3 is TGTGCCAGCAGCTTAGGACTTACAATGAACACTGAAGCTTTCTTT.

This chain joins TRBV6-5 and TRBJ2-7; 12 positions agree with TRBD2. Germline CDR1 reads MNHEY; CDR2 reads SVGAGI. The length of the CDR3 is 14 residues. V lost 11 bases, J lost 7 bases, and 12 bases stayed unmatched. CDR3 bases: TGTGCCGTCCACCCTAGCGGGAGGGAATGGGAGCAGTACTTC. Its translation: CAVHPSGREWEQYF.

This clone was seen more than once but under ten times. The chain is built from TRBV9 and TRBJ2-2, with 9 bases identical to TRBD1. V gave up 4 bases and J gave up 4 bases; unmatched junction bases: 2. Germline V gene data show CDR1 as SGDLS and CDR2 as YYNGEE. The length of the CDR3 is 14 residues. In nucleotides, the CDR3 is TGTGCCAGCAGCTCGACAGGGGGCACCGGGGAGCTGTTTTTT. Its translation is CASSSTGGTGELFF.

The chain couples TRBV19 to TRBJ2-1; D is undetermined. Germline V gene lookup returns CDR1 LNHDA and CDR2 SQIVND (reference sequence). The CDR3 runs to 18 residues. Trimming left V 3 bases short and J 7 bases short, with 25 bases between. In nucleotides, the CDR3 is TGTGCCAGTAGTATTGGCCTTGGTTCGGGCCTGAGGCTGAATGAGCAGTTCTTC. This codes for CASSIGLGSGLRLNEQFF. Full variable domain (missing parts from reference TRBV19 and TRBJ2-1): DGGITQSPKYLFRKEGQNVTLSCEQNLNHDAMYWYRQDPGQGLRLIYYSQIVNDFQKGDIAEGYSVSREKKESFPLTVTSAQKNPTAFYLCASSIGLGSGLRLNEQFFGPGTRLTVL.

This clone occurred once. This chain connects TRBV7-2 to TRBJ2-1; possibly TRBD2 for D (5 bases). CDR3 length equals 15 residues. Trimming stripped 5 bases from V and 2 bases from J, with 13 bases between. From germline, CDR1 is SGHTA and CDR2 FQGNSA. The CDR3 region has the DNA TGTGCCAGCAGCACGAGGGCAGGTACCTACAATGAGCAGTTCTTC. Translated, it gives CASSTRAGTYNEQFF.

CDR3 coding DNA: TGTGCCAGCAGCTTGGTGGACAGGGGCGGCACTGAAGCTTTCTTT. Translated: CASSLVDRGGTEAFF. The chain recombines TRBV5-4 with TRBJ1-1, with TRBD1 identical over 9 bases. The CDR3 consists of 15 residues. V lost 0 bases and J lost 4; bases outside the gene matches: 4. Germline loops: CDR1 SGHNT, CDR2 YYREEE (reference sequence).

The rearrangement joins TRBV10-3 to TRBJ2-2; 7 nucleotides agree with TRBD2. Trimming cost V 6 bases and J 5 bases; bases outside gene matches: 6. Germline V gene data show CDR1 as ENHRY and CDR2 as SYGVKD. This CDR3 has 14 amino acids. The chain's CDR3 is CAIRQGGETGELFF. CDR3 bases: TGTGCCATCAGGCAGGGAGGGGAAACCGGGGAGCTGTTTTTT.